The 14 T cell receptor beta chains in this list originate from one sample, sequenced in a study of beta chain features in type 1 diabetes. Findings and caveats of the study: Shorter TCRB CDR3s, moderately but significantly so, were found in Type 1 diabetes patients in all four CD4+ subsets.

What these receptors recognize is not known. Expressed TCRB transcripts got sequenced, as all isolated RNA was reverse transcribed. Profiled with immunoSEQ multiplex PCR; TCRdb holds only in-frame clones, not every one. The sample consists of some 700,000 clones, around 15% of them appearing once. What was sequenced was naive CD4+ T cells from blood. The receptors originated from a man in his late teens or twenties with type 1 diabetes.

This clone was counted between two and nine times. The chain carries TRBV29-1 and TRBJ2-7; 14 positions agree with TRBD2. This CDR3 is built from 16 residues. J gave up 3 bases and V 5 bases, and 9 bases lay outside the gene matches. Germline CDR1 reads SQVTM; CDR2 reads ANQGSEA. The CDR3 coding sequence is TGCAGCGTTTATACCGGGACTAGCGGGGGAATCTACGAGCAGTACTTC. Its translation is CSVYTGTSGGIYEQYF.

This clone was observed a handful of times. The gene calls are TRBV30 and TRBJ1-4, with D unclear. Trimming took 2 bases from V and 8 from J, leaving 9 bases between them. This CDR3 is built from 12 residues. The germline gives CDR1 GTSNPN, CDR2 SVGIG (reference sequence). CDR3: CAWSLWKEKLFF. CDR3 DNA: TGTGCCTGGAGTTTGTGGAAGGAAAAACTGTTTTTT.

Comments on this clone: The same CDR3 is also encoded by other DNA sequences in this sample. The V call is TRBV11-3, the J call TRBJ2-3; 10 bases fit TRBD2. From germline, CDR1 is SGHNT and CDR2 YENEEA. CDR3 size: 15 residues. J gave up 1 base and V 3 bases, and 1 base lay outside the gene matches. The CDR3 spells CASSFTSGGTDTQYF. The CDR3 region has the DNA TGTGCCAGCAGCTTTACTAGCGGGGGCACAGATACGCAGTATTTT.

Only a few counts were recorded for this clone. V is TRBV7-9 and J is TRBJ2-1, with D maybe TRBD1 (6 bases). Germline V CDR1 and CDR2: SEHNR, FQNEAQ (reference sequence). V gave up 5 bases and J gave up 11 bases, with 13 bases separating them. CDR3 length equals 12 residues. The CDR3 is CASSPSQGKQFF. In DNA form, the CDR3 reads TGTGCCAGCAGCCCCTCCCAGGGGAAGCAGTTCTTC.

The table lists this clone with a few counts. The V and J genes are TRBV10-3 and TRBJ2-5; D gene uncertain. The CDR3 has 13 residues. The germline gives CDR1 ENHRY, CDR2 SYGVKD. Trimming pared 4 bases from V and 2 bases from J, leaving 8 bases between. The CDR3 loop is CAISVEGQETQYF. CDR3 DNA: TGTGCCATCAGTGTAGAAGGGCAAGAGACCCAGTACTTC.

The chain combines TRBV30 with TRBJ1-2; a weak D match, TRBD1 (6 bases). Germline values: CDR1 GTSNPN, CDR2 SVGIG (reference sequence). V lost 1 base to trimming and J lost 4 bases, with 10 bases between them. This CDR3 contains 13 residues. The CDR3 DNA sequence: TGTGCCTGGAGTGGCCAGGGGTTCTATGGCTACACCTTC. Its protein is CAWSGQGFYGYTF. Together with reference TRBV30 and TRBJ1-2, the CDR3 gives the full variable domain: SQTIHQWPATLVQPVGSPLSLECTVEGTSNPNLYWYRQAAGRGLQLLFYSVGIGQISSEVPQNLSASRPQDRQFILSSKKLLLSDSGFYLCAWSGQGFYGYTFGSGTRLTVV.

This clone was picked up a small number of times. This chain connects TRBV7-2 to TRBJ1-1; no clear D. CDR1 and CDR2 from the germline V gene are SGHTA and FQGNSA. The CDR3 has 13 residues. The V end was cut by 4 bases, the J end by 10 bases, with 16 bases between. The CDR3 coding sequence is TGTGCCAGCAGCTATCCCGGGCTTATAGGAGCTTTCTTT. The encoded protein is CASSYPGLIGAFF.

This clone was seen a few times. CDR3 amino acids: CASSLGGYNTGELFF. Here the CDR3 DNA reads TGTGCCAGCAGCTTAGGGGGATATAACACCGGGGAGCTGTTTTTT. The chain recombines TRBV7-8 with TRBJ2-2; D is undetermined. Trimming stripped 1 base from V and 2 bases from J, with 8 bases between. CDR3 length: 15 residues. The germline V gene encodes CDR1 SGHVS and CDR2 FQNEAQ.

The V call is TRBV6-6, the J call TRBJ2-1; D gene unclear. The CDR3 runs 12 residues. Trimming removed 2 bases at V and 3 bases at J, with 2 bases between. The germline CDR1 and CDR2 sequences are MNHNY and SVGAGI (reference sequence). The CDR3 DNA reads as TGTGCCAGCAGTTACCGCTACAATGAGCAGTTCTTC. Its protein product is CASSYRYNEQFF.

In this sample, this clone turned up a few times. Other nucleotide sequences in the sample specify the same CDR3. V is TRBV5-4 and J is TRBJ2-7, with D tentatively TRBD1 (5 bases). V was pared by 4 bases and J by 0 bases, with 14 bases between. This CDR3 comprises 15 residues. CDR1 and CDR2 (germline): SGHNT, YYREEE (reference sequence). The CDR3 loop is CASSPGQGSSYEQYF. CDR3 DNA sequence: TGTGCCAGCAGCCCCGGGCAGGGAAGCTCCTACGAGCAGTACTTC.

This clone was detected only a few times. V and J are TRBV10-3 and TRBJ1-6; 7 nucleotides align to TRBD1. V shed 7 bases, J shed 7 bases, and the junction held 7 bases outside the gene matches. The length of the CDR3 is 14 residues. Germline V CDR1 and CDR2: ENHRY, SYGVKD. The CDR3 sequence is CAIKFTGDNSPLHF. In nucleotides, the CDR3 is TGTGCCATCAAATTTACAGGGGACAATTCACCCCTCCACTTT.

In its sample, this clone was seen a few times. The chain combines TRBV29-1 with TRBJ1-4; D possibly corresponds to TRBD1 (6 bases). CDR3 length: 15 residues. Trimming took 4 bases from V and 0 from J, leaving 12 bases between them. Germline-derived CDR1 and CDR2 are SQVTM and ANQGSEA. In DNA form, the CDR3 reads TGCAGCGTTGCCCCGGACAGTGCAACTAATGAAAAACTGTTTTTT. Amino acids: CSVAPDSATNEKLFF. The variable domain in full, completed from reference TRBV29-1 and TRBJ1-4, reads SAVISQKPSRDICQRGTSLTIQCQVDSQVTMMFWYRQQPGQSLTLIATANQGSEATYESGFVIDKFPISRPNLTFSTLTVSNMSPEDSSIYLCSVAPDSATNEKLFFGSGTQLSVL.

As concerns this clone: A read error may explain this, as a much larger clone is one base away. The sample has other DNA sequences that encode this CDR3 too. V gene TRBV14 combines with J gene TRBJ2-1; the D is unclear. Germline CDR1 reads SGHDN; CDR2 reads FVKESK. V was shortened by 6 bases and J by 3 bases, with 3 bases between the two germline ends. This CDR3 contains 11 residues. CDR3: CASSFYNEQFF. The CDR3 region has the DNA TGTGCCAGCAGTTTCTACAATGAGCAGTTCTTC.

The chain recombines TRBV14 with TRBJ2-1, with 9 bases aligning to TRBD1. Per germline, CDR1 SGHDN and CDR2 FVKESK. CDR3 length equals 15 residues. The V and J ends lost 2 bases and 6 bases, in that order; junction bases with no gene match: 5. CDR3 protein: CASSQLGQGRNEQFF. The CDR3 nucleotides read TGTGCCAGCAGCCAACTGGGACAGGGCCGCAATGAGCAGTTCTTC.